Shown below are 22 T cell receptor beta chains from a single sample sequenced in a study of blood T cell repertoires in COVID-19. TCRdb's copy holds only in-frame clones and misses some; the assay was immunoSEQ multiplex PCR. The sample yields some 400,000 clones, around 87% seen once. The sequencing sample was made of PBMCs or T cells enriched from blood (not recorded which). These receptors were collected from a man aged 25-40 years who had recovered from COVID-19.

This clone was picked up one time. The chain recombines TRBV9 with TRBJ1-6; D remains ambiguous. Germline CDR1 is SGDLS and CDR2 is YYNGEE. V was pared by 0 bases and J by 4 bases, with 8 bases between. The CDR3 has 15 amino acids. The CDR3 region has the DNA TGTGCCAGCAGCGTAGGTAACGGTTATAATTCACCCCTCCACTTT. The encoded protein is CASSVGNGYNSPLHF.

The chain joins TRBV30 to TRBJ2-5; 8 nucleotides agree with TRBD2. The CDR3 runs 13 residues. Germline V lookup: CDR1 GTSNPN, CDR2 SVGIG (reference sequence). The V and J ends lost 1 base and 5 bases, in that order; junction bases with no gene match: 3. CDR3 loop: CAWSAGGRETQYF. DNA for the CDR3: TGTGCCTGGAGTGCTGGCGGGAGGGAGACCCAGTACTTC.

V gene TRBV5-1 combines with J gene TRBJ1-2, with D perhaps TRBD1 (5 bases). Germline V gene sequence: CDR1 SGHRS, CDR2 YFSETQ. The V gene lost 1 base and the J gene lost 0 bases, with 10 bases spanning the gap. The CDR3 has 15 residues. The CDR3 is CASSLLQETNYGYTF. DNA of the CDR3: TGCGCCAGCAGCTTGCTACAGGAGACTAACTATGGCTACACCTTC.

The rearrangement uses TRBV7-2 and TRBJ1-6; D gene ambiguous. Germline V gives CDR1 SGHTA, CDR2 FQGNSA. There are 14 residues in the CDR3. The V gene lost 4 bases and the J gene lost 7 bases, with 11 bases spanning the gap. Written as DNA, the CDR3 is TGTGCCAGCAGCTCACCGGGAATAAATTCACCCCTCCACTTT. Translated, it gives CASSSPGINSPLHF.

This clone was counted many times. The gene calls are TRBV19 and TRBJ2-3; the match to TRBD2 covers 12 bases. This CDR3 has 16 residues. J lost 5 bases, V lost 5 bases, and 8 bases had no gene match. CDR1 and CDR2 from the germline V gene are LNHDA and SQIVND (reference sequence). This chain's CDR3 is CASSLASGRAGDTQYF. Written as DNA, the CDR3 is TGTGCCAGTAGTCTGGCTAGCGGGAGGGCCGGAGATACGCAGTATTTT.

The chain uses TRBV6-6 and TRBJ2-7, with 7 bases lining up with TRBD1. Germline CDR1 MNHNY, CDR2 SVGAGI (reference sequence). With 6 bases clipped from V and 5 bases from J, the junction kept 4 bases outside the gene matches. This CDR3 region has 12 residues. The CDR3 nucleotides read TGTGCCAGCAGGCAGGGGGTACACGAGCAGTACTTC. Translated: CASRQGVHEQYF.

The chain combines TRBV7-8 with TRBJ2-7; weak D call: TRBD2 (7 bases). Germline lookup yields CDR1 SGHVS and CDR2 FQNEAQ. CDR3 length: 17 residues. V lost 5 bases and J 1 base, leaving 21 bases between the germline ends. CDR3 coding DNA: TGTGCCAGCAGCGGCCCAGAGTGGGGGGGCGCTTCCTACGAGCAGTACTTC. This translates into CASSGPEWGGASYEQYF.

The chain carries TRBV4-1 and TRBJ2-7, with TRBD2 identical over 12 bases. This CDR3 is 18 amino acids long. Germline CDR1 and CDR2: MGHRA and YSYEKL. Germline trimming cut 1 base from V and 7 bases from J; bases unmatched to any gene: 14. The CDR3 DNA sequence: TGCGCCAGCAGCCAAGCGGCTGCGGGACTAGCGGGTCTAGTTGAGCAGTACTTC. Amino acids: CASSQAAAGLAGLVEQYF.

The chain combines TRBV7-9 with TRBJ2-7; 9 nucleotides agree with TRBD2. CDR1 is SEHNR, CDR2 FQNEAQ, per germline (reference sequence). V gave up 5 bases and J gave up 2 bases; unmatched junction bases: 7. The CDR3 length is 15 residues. The chain's CDR3 is CASSKPTSGAYEQYF. The DNA for the CDR3 is TGTGCCAGCAGCAAACCGACTAGCGGAGCCTACGAGCAGTACTTC.

The gene calls are TRBV24-1 and TRBJ2-2; a possible D gene is TRBD2 (5 bases). CDR3 size: 13 residues. CDR1 is KGHDR, CDR2 SFDVKD, per germline. Trimming took 4 bases from V and 8 from J, leaving 10 bases between them. CDR3 nucleotide sequence: TGTGCCACCAGTGAGATAGCGTTGGGGGAGCTGTTTTTT. It specifies CATSEIALGELFF.

The V and J genes are TRBV27 and TRBJ2-6; D is perhaps TRBD2 (6 bases). This CDR3 has 21 amino acids. Trimming removed 2 bases from V and 2 bases from J, with 25 bases in between. Germline lookup yields CDR1 MNHEY and CDR2 SMNVEV (reference sequence). The CDR3 DNA follows: TGTGCCAGCAGTTTAATGGGAGGTGAGGGGCTATTAGTTACTGGGGCCAACGTCCTGACTTTC. Translating it yields CASSLMGGEGLLVTGANVLTF.

The chain links TRBV7-3 to TRBJ2-3, with 11 bases matching TRBD2. CDR3 length equals 14 residues. V lost 3 bases, J lost 6 bases, and 2 bases stayed unmatched. Germline V lookup: CDR1 SGHTA, CDR2 FQGTGA. This chain's CDR3 is CASSFGLAGDTQYF. The CDR3 DNA reads TGTGCCAGCAGCTTTGGACTAGCGGGTGATACGCAGTATTTT.

This sequence joins TRBV3-1 (or the pseudogene TRBV3-2) and TRBJ2-7, with TRBD2 matching over 10 bases. Germline V gene sequence: CDR1 LGHDT, CDR2 YNNKEL (reference sequence). V lost 4 bases, J lost 9 bases, and 12 bases stayed unmatched. The CDR3 runs to 15 residues. DNA of the CDR3: TGTGCCAGCAGCCCCTGGGAGGTAGCGGGAGGAGGGCAGTACTTC. Protein sequence: CASSPWEVAGGGQYF.

In this sample, this clone turned up once. This chain joins TRBV19 and TRBJ2-1; D is perhaps TRBD1 (5 bases). V was clipped by 6 bases and J by 3 bases, with 15 bases between them. CDR3 length: 15 amino acids. CDR1 and CDR2 (germline): LNHDA, SQIVND (reference sequence). CDR3 in DNA: TGTGCCAGTAGCCTTCCAGGGTACCTCTACAATGAGCAGTTCTTC. Protein sequence: CASSLPGYLYNEQFF.

The rearrangement joins TRBV9 to TRBJ1-4; D might be TRBD1 (5 bases). CDR3 length equals 16 residues. The germline CDR1 and CDR2 sequences are SGDLS and YYNGEE. Trimming stripped 0 bases from V and 8 bases from J, with 17 bases between. CDR3 residues: CASSVGPREGSEKLFF. CDR3 bases: TGTGCCAGCAGCGTAGGGCCCAGGGAGGGTTCAGAAAAACTGTTTTTT.

The chain recombines TRBV6-6 with TRBJ1-4; D not certain. This CDR3 region has 13 residues. V was clipped by 2 bases and J by 8 bases, with 9 bases between them. From germline, CDR1 is MNHNY and CDR2 SVGAGI (reference sequence). Written as DNA, the CDR3 is TGTGCCAGCAGTTACGGGCGTGCGGAAAAACTGTTTTTT. Translating gives CASSYGRAEKLFF.

CDR3 bases: TGTGCCAGTAGTAGCACACAGGCGATTAACACTGAAGCTTTCTTT. The encoded protein is CASSSTQAINTEAFF. The chain is built from TRBV19 and TRBJ1-1; perhaps TRBD1 as D (5 bases). In germline, CDR1 is LNHDA, CDR2 SQIVND (reference sequence). The CDR3 extends over 15 amino acids. The V end lost 4 bases, the J end lost 2 bases, and 14 bases lay between the germline ends.

The chain is built from TRBV10-2 and TRBJ1-6; TRBD1 agrees at 10 bases. The CDR3 spans 15 residues. CDR1 is WSHSY and CDR2 is SAAADI in the germline V gene. The ends lost 6 bases at V and 5 bases at J; junction bases unmatched: 4. DNA for the CDR3: TGCGCCAGCAGGGCCGGGACAGGGGATAATTCACCCCTCCACTTT. It codes for CASRAGTGDNSPLHF.

The chain couples TRBV12-3 or TRBV12-4 to TRBJ2-4; 14 positions match TRBD2. The CDR3 length is 13 residues. V lost 6 bases and J lost 13; bases outside the gene matches: 5. CDR3 sequence reads: CASRSGLAGGQYF. The CDR3 nucleotides are TGTGCCAGCAGATCCGGACTAGCGGGAGGCCAGTACTTC.

The rearrangement links TRBV10-3 to TRBJ2-5; a possible D gene is TRBD2 (5 bases). CDR3 length equals 16 residues. Germline V gene data show CDR1 as ENHRY and CDR2 as SYGVKD. V was shortened by 6 bases and J by 1 base, with 18 bases between the two germline ends. The CDR3 nucleotides are TGTGCCATCAGCCCGGATCCGCGGGTCTTCCAAGAGACCCAGTACTTC. As protein: CAISPDPRVFQETQYF.

This clone was seen a handful of times. The V and J genes are TRBV7-8 and TRBJ1-3, with D possibly TRBD1 on 6 matching bases. The CDR3 contains 15 residues. Germline V gene data show CDR1 as SGHVS and CDR2 as FQNEAQ. Deletions cut 5 bases from V and 2 bases from J, with 13 bases between. The CDR3 bases are TGTGCCAGCAGCCCCCCCGGGGGGCCTGGAAACACCATATATTTT. It codes for CASSPPGGPGNTIYF.

The chain carries TRBV6-5 and TRBJ2-7; D possibly corresponds to TRBD1 (6 bases). Trimming took off 6 bases at V and 3 bases at J, with 15 bases between the two ends. CDR1 and CDR2 from the germline V gene are MNHEY and SVGAGI. There are 14 residues in the CDR3. CDR3 nucleotide sequence: TGTGCCAGCAGAAAGTCAGGGGAGTACTACGAGCAGTACTTC. Its translation: CASRKSGEYYEQYF.